The TCR beta chain under discussion was sequenced for a study of T cell responses to AZD1222 COVID-19 vaccine. Study-level results: A reported finding is that nearly half of spike-specific TCRs target unmutated variant regions.

As for this clone: The antigen is not known.

TCRdb's copy holds only in-frame clones and misses some; the assay was immunoSEQ multiplex PCR. The repertoire includes approximately 110,000 clones, over 80% of them detected once, and approximately 7.9% sits in the top ten. This CDR3 comprises 14 residues. V was shortened by 2 bases and J by 8 bases, with 12 bases between the two germline ends. Per the germline V gene, CDR1 is MNHEY and CDR2 is SVGEGT. The source of this sequence is an adult who received the AZD1222 COVID-19 vaccine. The J gene is TRBJ1-4, the V gene TRBV6-2 or TRBV6-3, with TRBD1 as a possible D gene (5 bases). The sample in question was peripheral blood, obtained 28 days after the second AZD1222 dose. This chain's CDR3 is CASSYPGVGEKLFF. The CDR3 bases are TGTGCCAGCAGTTACCCGGGGGTAGGGGAAAAACTGTTTTTT.